These 28 T cell receptor beta chains came from one sample sequenced in a study of technical replicates of blood from several donors. Clones were read by immunoSEQ multiplex PCR, and TCRdb kept only the in-frame ones, dropping some. The table shows around 80,000 clones, with roughly 98% occurring only once. The sequencing input was T cells isolated from PBMCs. The receptors stem from a human donor in good health.

V is TRBV5-4 and J is TRBJ2-5, with D possibly TRBD1 on 6 matching bases. The V gene lost 6 bases and the J gene lost 2 bases, with 14 bases spanning the gap. The germline V gene has CDR1 SGHNT and CDR2 YYREEE (reference sequence). The CDR3 covers 14 residues. The CDR3 DNA follows: TGTGCCAGCACTCTGGCAGGGGCTCAAGAGACCCAGTACTTC. This gives the protein CASTLAGAQETQYF. The full variable domain, its missing parts supplied by reference TRBV5-4 and TRBJ2-5, is ETGVTQSPTHLIKTRGQQVTLRCSSQSGHNTVSWYQQALGQGPQFIFQYYREEENGRGNFPPRFSGLQFPNYSSELNVNALELDDSALYLCASTLAGAQETQYFGPGTRLLVL.

This chain uses TRBV11-2 with TRBJ2-1; TRBD2 aligns across 10 bases. J gave up 8 bases and V 5 bases, and 12 bases lay outside the gene matches. Germline V gene sequence: CDR1 SGHAT, CDR2 FQNNGV. The CDR3 is 16 residues long. For the CDR3, the DNA is TGTGCCAGCAGCCCCGTCAGCGGGGGGGTCTTCCATGAGCAGTTCTTC. Protein: CASSPVSGGVFHEQFF.

The chain combines TRBV27 with TRBJ1-2, with D maybe TRBD1 (6 bases). Trimming cost V 5 bases and J 8 bases, with 21 bases left between them. Per the germline V gene, CDR1 is MNHEY and CDR2 is SMNVEV (reference sequence). The CDR3 consists of 15 residues. Here the CDR3 reads CASSTWTEGTGGYTF. The CDR3 DNA reads as TGTGCCAGCAGTACCTGGACAGAGGGAACCGGAGGCTACACCTTC.

The J gene is TRBJ2-7, the V gene TRBV29-1, with 7 bases fitting TRBD1. Looked up from germline, CDR1 is SQVTM and CDR2 is ANQGSEA. This CDR3 contains 17 residues. V lost 4 bases to trimming and J lost 2 bases; unmatched junction nucleotides: 17. DNA of the CDR3: TGCAGCGTTGTTTTCCTGAAGACGGGACAGACCCCCTACGAGCAGTACTTC. Translation gives CSVVFLKTGQTPYEQYF.

The V gene is TRBV27, the J gene TRBJ1-2; 9 bases line up with TRBD1. Germline V gene data show CDR1 as MNHEY and CDR2 as SMNVEV (reference sequence). Trimming at V came to 9 bases and at J to 6 bases, leaving 5 bases not matched to a gene. CDR3 length equals 12 residues. CDR3 DNA sequence: TGTGCCAGTACAGGGGGCTATGATGGCTACACCTTC. It encodes CASTGGYDGYTF.

This clone has only one observation. CDR3 loop: CASSMVRTTQETQYF. CDR3 coding DNA: TGTGCCAGTAGTATGGTTAGGACTACCCAAGAGACCCAGTACTTC. This rearrangement joins TRBV19 to TRBJ2-5; D is perhaps TRBD2 (6 bases). Germline V gene sequence: CDR1 LNHDA, CDR2 SQIVND (reference sequence). V lost 3 bases and J 1 base, leaving 12 bases between the germline ends. The CDR3 covers 15 residues. Supplemented by reference TRBV19 and TRBJ2-5, the full variable domain reads DGGITQSPKYLFRKEGQNVTLSCEQNLNHDAMYWYRQDPGQGLRLIYYSQIVNDFQKGDIAEGYSVSREKKESFPLTVTSAQKNPTAFYLCASSMVRTTQETQYFGPGTRLLVL.

The rearrangement links TRBV29-1 to TRBJ2-1; no definite D call. Germline values: CDR1 SQVTM, CDR2 ANQGSEA. This CDR3 is 12 amino acids long. V lost 0 bases, J lost 3 bases, and 3 bases lay in between. In DNA form, the CDR3 reads TGCAGCGTTGAAGATAACTACAATGAGCAGTTCTTC. It yields the protein CSVEDNYNEQFF.

The chain recombines TRBV27 with TRBJ1-4; 7 nucleotides agree with TRBD1. The length of the CDR3 is 18 residues. Losses at the gene ends were 4 bases for V and 0 bases for J; bases not matched to a gene: 11. Germline loops: CDR1 MNHEY, CDR2 SMNVEV (reference sequence). The CDR3 region is CASSSTGSLFATNEKLFF. The CDR3 DNA reads as TGTGCCAGCAGTTCGACAGGGTCCCTCTTTGCAACTAATGAAAAACTGTTTTTT.

This sequence joins TRBV6-5 and TRBJ2-3; D ambiguous. This CDR3 is 13 amino acids long. In germline, CDR1 is MNHEY, CDR2 SVGAGI. The V end was cut by 2 bases, the J end by 1 base, with 4 bases between. The CDR3 loop reads CASSYLGTDTQYF. The DNA of the CDR3 is TGTGCCAGCAGTTACCTAGGCACAGATACGCAGTATTTT.

The chain carries TRBV6-5 and TRBJ2-3; 8 nucleotides align to TRBD2. The CDR3 length is 14 residues. Losses at the gene ends were 5 bases for V and 4 bases for J; bases not matched to a gene: 5. Per the germline V gene, CDR1 is MNHEY and CDR2 is SVGAGI. CDR3 amino acids: CASSQPGLADTQYF. The CDR3 bases are TGTGCCAGCAGTCAGCCGGGACTAGCAGATACGCAGTATTTT.

The chain recombines TRBV6-4 with TRBJ2-3, with TRBD2 matching 10 bases. Germline CDR1 MRHNA, CDR2 SNTAGT. V was pared by 5 bases and J by 6 bases, with 8 bases of the junction left unmatched. This CDR3 comprises 15 residues. The CDR3 bases are TGTGCCAGCAGTCGATCGGGACTAGCGACTGATACGCAGTATTTT. Translating gives CASSRSGLATDTQYF.

This chain uses TRBV5-6 with TRBJ1-1, with D possibly TRBD1 on 5 matching bases. CDR3 length equals 15 residues. Per the germline V gene, CDR1 is SGHDT and CDR2 is YYEEEE. Trimming left V 2 bases short and J 1 base short, with 12 bases between. CDR3 loop: CASSFVGGRNTEAFF. The DNA of the CDR3 is TGTGCCAGCAGCTTTGTTGGGGGGAGGAACACTGAAGCTTTCTTT.

The chain links TRBV6-5 to TRBJ2-5; TRBD2 matches 8 bases. The V and J ends lost 5 bases and 2 bases, in that order; junction bases with no gene match: 7. Germline loops: CDR1 MNHEY, CDR2 SVGAGI. The CDR3 is made up of 15 amino acids. The CDR3 loop reads CASSRVRLAQETQYF. The CDR3 DNA follows: TGTGCCAGCAGTCGCGTCCGACTAGCGCAAGAGACCCAGTACTTC.

This sequence joins TRBV19 and TRBJ1-2; D is unclear. Germline V gene lookup returns CDR1 LNHDA and CDR2 SQIVND (reference sequence). Trimming removed 3 bases from V and 3 bases from J, with 14 bases in between. This CDR3 has 15 residues. The CDR3: CASSIAGRTYYGYTF. CDR3 coding DNA: TGTGCCAGTAGTATCGCGGGCAGGACCTACTATGGCTACACCTTC.

The chain combines TRBV7-9 with TRBJ2-1; 9 positions agree with TRBD1. V was pared by 2 bases and J by 12 bases, with 14 bases of the junction left unmatched. The CDR3 totals 16 residues. Germline V CDR1 and CDR2: SEHNR, FQNEAQ (reference sequence). The DNA of the CDR3 is TGTGCCAGCAGCTTAAGGTCGGGGACAGGGCTTGATGTGCAGTTCTTC. Translation gives CASSLRSGTGLDVQFF.

J is TRBJ2-2 and V is TRBV2; D uncertain. V was trimmed by 4 bases and J by 5 bases, leaving 8 bases between them. The CDR3 runs to 13 residues. The germline gives CDR1 SNHLY, CDR2 FYNNEI. The CDR3: CASSVLDTGELFF. In nucleotides, the CDR3 is TGTGCCAGCAGTGTTCTAGATACCGGGGAGCTGTTTTTT.

V usage is TRBV2 and J usage is TRBJ2-7; maybe TRBD1 (6 bases). The CDR3 loop spans 16 amino acids. V was cut by 6 bases and J by 7 bases, with 25 bases left in between. The V gene's germline CDR1 is SNHLY and CDR2 FYNNEI. CDR3 DNA sequence: TGTGCCAGCAGCCTTGACCACCGGGACACATCTTGGGAGCAGTACTTC. It translates to CASSLDHRDTSWEQYF.

The V call is TRBV18, the J call TRBJ2-2; 7 bases map to TRBD2. The germline V gene encodes CDR1 KGHSH and CDR2 LQKENI. The CDR3 runs 16 residues. Trimming cost V 1 base and J 4 bases; bases outside gene matches: 6. The CDR3 region has the DNA TGTGCCAGCTCACCACAGGCCGGGAGGAGCACCGGGGAGCTGTTTTTT. Its protein product is CASSPQAGRSTGELFF. Using reference TRBV18 and TRBJ2-2 for the parts outside the CDR3, the full variable domain is NAGVMQNPRHLVRRRGQEARLRCSPMKGHSHVYWYRQLPEEGLKFMVYLQKENIIDESGMPKERFSAEFPKEGPSILRIQQVVRGDSAAYFCASSPQAGRSTGELFFGEGSRLTVL.

The V gene is TRBV6-1, the J gene TRBJ2-3; TRBD1 aligns across 11 bases. Germline assignment: CDR1 MNHNS and CDR2 SASEGT. J lost 2 bases, V lost 3 bases, and 4 bases had no gene match. The CDR3 is 16 residues long. CDR3 region: CASSDTGQGATDTQYF. For the CDR3, the DNA is TGTGCCAGCAGTGACACAGGACAGGGGGCCACAGATACGCAGTATTTT.

This sequence joins TRBV19 and TRBJ2-1, with TRBD2 as a possible D gene (5 bases). Germline CDR1 and CDR2: LNHDA and SQIVND (reference sequence). The CDR3 loop spans 16 amino acids. The V gene lost 1 base and the J gene lost 0 bases, with 10 bases spanning the gap. The CDR3 DNA reads as TGTGCCAGTAGTATAGCCATAGGGAGCTCCTACAATGAGCAGTTCTTC. Translation gives CASSIAIGSSYNEQFF.

This rearrangement joins TRBV25-1 to TRBJ2-5, with D perhaps TRBD2 (6 bases). Germline V lookup: CDR1 MGHDK, CDR2 SYGVNS. The CDR3 totals 18 residues. The V end lost 4 bases, the J end lost 1 base, and 22 bases lay between the germline ends. CDR3 bases: TGTGCCAGCAGTGTCGCCCGGGGCAGGAGGGGCCTCCAAGAGACCCAGTACTTC. Translation gives CASSVARGRRGLQETQYF.

The rearrangement uses TRBV7-9 and TRBJ2-1, with 8 positions matching TRBD2. The CDR3 totals 15 residues. CDR1 and CDR2 (germline): SEHNR, FQNEAQ (reference sequence). J lost 3 bases, V lost 5 bases, and 6 bases had no gene match. The CDR3 DNA is TGTGCCAGCAGCCCCCAAGCGGGAGTCTACAATGAGCAGTTCTTC. Translating it yields CASSPQAGVYNEQFF.

The rearrangement joins TRBV2 to TRBJ1-6, with D hard to call. The CDR3 covers 13 residues. Germline values: CDR1 SNHLY, CDR2 FYNNEI. V lost 0 bases, J lost 9 bases, and 6 bases lay in between. Here the CDR3 DNA reads TGTGCCAGCAGTGAAGCGTCAGGTTCACCCCTCCACTTT. Translating gives CASSEASGSPLHF.

The chain joins TRBV11-3 to TRBJ2-2, with TRBD1 as a possible D gene (5 bases). The ends were cut back, 3 bases at V and 1 base at J, with 15 bases in the middle. Germline CDR1 reads SGHNT; CDR2 reads YENEEA. This CDR3 is 17 amino acids long. The CDR3, as DNA: TGTGCCAGCAGCTTTGCCTTGGGGCAGGGGAACACCGGGGAGCTGTTTTTT. Residues: CASSFALGQGNTGELFF.

This chain joins TRBV11-3 and TRBJ2-3, with TRBD1 matching over 8 bases. Germline CDR1 is SGHNT and CDR2 is YENEEA. The CDR3 is 15 amino acids. The trim removed 3 bases at V and 2 bases at J, leaving 4 bases unmatched. The CDR3 nucleotides read TGTGCCAGCAGCTTCCGGGACAGGACCACAGATACGCAGTATTTT. This sequence encodes CASSFRDRTTDTQYF.

The chain employs TRBV7-9 and TRBJ2-1; TRBD1 aligns across 9 bases. V lost 6 bases and J lost 7; bases outside the gene matches: 19. There are 18 residues in the CDR3. In germline, CDR1 is SEHNR, CDR2 FQNEAQ (reference sequence). For the CDR3, the DNA is TGTGCCAGCAGACCTGTCCCGGGACAGGGACCGGAAAGGAATGAGCAGTTCTTC. This translates into CASRPVPGQGPERNEQFF.

This clone was found once. The chain links TRBV5-1 to TRBJ1-2; 7 bases align to TRBD1. J lost 10 bases, V lost 4 bases, and 10 bases had no gene match. CDR3 length equals 13 residues. The germline gives CDR1 SGHRS, CDR2 YFSETQ. This chain's CDR3 is CASSQWDSVDYTF. The CDR3 DNA reads as TGCGCCAGCAGCCAATGGGACAGCGTCGACTACACCTTC.

This chain joins TRBV4-2 and TRBJ1-1, with 8 bases aligning to TRBD1. Germline V gives CDR1 LGHNA, CDR2 YNFKEQ. The length of the CDR3 is 19 residues. V lost 0 bases, J lost 7 bases, and 19 bases stayed unmatched. The CDR3 reads CASSQDRLSGGASMGEAFF. The CDR3 coding sequence is TGTGCCAGCAGCCAAGACCGTCTCTCAGGGGGCGCGTCAATGGGTGAAGCTTTCTTT.